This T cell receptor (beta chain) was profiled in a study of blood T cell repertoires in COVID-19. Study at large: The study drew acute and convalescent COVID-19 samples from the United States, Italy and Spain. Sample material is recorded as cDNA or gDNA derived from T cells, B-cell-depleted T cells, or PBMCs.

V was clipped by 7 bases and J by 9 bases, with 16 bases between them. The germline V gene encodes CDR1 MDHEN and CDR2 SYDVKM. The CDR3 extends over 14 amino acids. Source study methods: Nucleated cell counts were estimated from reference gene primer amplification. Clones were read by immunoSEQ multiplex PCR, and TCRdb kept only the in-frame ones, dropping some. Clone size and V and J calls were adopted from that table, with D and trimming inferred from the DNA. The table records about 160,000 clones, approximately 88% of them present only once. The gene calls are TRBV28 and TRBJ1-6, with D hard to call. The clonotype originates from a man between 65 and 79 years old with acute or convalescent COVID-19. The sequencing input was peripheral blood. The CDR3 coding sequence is TGTGCCAGCAACACGCCAGAAGATGGTTCACCCCTCCACTTT. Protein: CASNTPEDGSPLHF.